The text below deals with one TCR beta chain. This clonotype was seen many times. What antigen it recognizes has not been identified. No base quality information exists; no much larger clone differs at one position. This sample was sequenced with an Illumina HiSeq 2500. Quantitative 5'-RACE with molecular barcodes was the method used to prepare the TCR beta libraries. The paper's data handling went like this. Disease-linked TCR variants were identified with a new computational method built on a probabilistic model of VDJ rearrangement. Using fastp at Q25 and MiXCR, TCRdb reprocessed the public reads and kept productive beta chains. Identical CDR3 proteins give one entry, which carries the most common genes and DNA. The V and J calls reflect TCRdb's pipeline rather than the authors' work. This sample comprises 300,000 to 350,000 distinct CDR3 sequences, 11% of them detected only once. The ten most abundant clones make up 8% to 9.5% of the sample.

The sample comes from a study of CD8 T cells in ankylosing spondylitis (dated by TCRdb to about 2017). Study-level background: T cell receptor beta repertoires were profiled in healthy donors and ankylosing spondylitis patients so that disease-linked TCR variants could be found. The full study cohort comprised 25 ankylosing spondylitis patients and approximately 100 healthy donors. Peripheral blood samples were taken, and synovial fluid was additionally collected from ankylosing spondylitis patients.

What the work shows at the level of the full study, not this receptor alone: Blood from ankylosing spondylitis patients appeared to be characterized by a TCR beta motif made up of several highly homologous amino acid variants. The disease-linked clones were reported to be significantly enriched in matched synovial fluid samples from ankylosing spondylitis patients. Some motif variants had previously been reported in the synovial fluid and blood of reactive arthritis patients, which suggests shared mechanisms of disease initiation. The disease-linked clones showed a CD8+ phenotype and occurred at relatively low frequencies in peripheral blood.

The trim is 6 bases for V and 0 bases for J, with a gap of 14 bases between the germline ends. Inclusive of the bounding cysteine and phenylalanine, the CDR3 is 15 residues long. Only the CDR3 part of the read is kept: 45 bases, read in frame from the first base. Looking up the germline V gene yields CDR1 MNHNS and CDR2 SASEGT. The receptor's source is a female donor with ankylosing spondylitis or in good health (not recorded which). The rearrangement combines TRBV6-1 with TRBJ1-2; TRBD1 could be the D gene, as 5 bases match. Sample: blood, either unsorted or a sorted T cell fraction (not recorded which). The CDR3 protein sequence reads: CASRESGLANYGYTF. The nucleotides read TGTGCCAGCAGAGAATCGGGACTAGCTAACTATGGCTACACCTTC.